This paragraph reports one TCR beta chain. Its antigen is undetermined. The data originate from a study of T cell repertoires in cytomegalovirus infection. Study background: CMV epitopes that were recently identified and HLA-C-restricted were used alongside well-studied HLA-B-restricted ones. In public TCR beta signatures, there were indications of both CMV infection and matching HLA type.

TCRdb fed the reads into MiXCR, producing one record per CDR3 protein. The data show approximately 730,000 distinct CDR3 sequences, with around a third seen just once and about 18% held by the top ten. The CDR3 loop spans 12 amino acids. The germline V and J ends were trimmed by 5 bases and 5 bases, with 9 bases remaining between them. Study-wide points: Clonotypes of TCR beta that were HLA-C-restricted and CMV-specific dominated the ex vivo response. Cumulative frequency of public TCR beta families picked out carriers of CMV plus the relevant HLA.

This TCR derives from a human donor in good health (CMV status not recorded). Some clones in this sample may be carry-over from other donors' samples. The sequences come from cultured PBMCs, collected from culture after CMV antigen stimulation. J is TRBJ2-5 and V is TRBV12-3 or TRBV12-4, with no clear D. As DNA, the CDR3 is TGTGCCAGCAGTGTTAAAGGGGAGACCCAGTACTTC. This codes for CASSVKGETQYF.